Listed below are T cell receptor beta chains from one sample, sequenced in a study of blood T cell repertoires in COVID-19. Some clones are missing from TCRdb's copy, which holds only in-frame ones; the method was immunoSEQ multiplex PCR. This repertoire shows 65,000 or so clones, approximately 84% found once; its top ten account for around 25%. Sequencing was carried out using peripheral blood. The receptors here all came from a human donor in a cohort sampled during active COVID-19. The CDR3 runs from the conserved cysteine through the conserved F or W. D genes are given only for firm matches. Expanded clones get a size class; other rows say once, few or many, or leave the size out.

d_call cdr3_length clone_size j_call v_call cdr3_nt cdr3_aa
TRBD1 15 NA TRBJ2-3 TRBV13 TGTGCCAGCAGCACCCGGGACAGGGGGACAGATACGCAGTATTTT CASSTRDRGTDTQYF
TRBD2 15 few TRBJ2-7 TRBV27 TGTGCCAGCAGCCGACCGGGACTAGCGCTCTACGAGCAGTACTTC CASSRPGLALYEQYF
TRBD1 13 NA TRBJ1-2 TRBV28 TGTGCCAGTGAGACAGGGTTAGACTATGGCTACACCTTC CASETGLDYGYTF
NA 16 NA TRBJ1-2 TRBV4-1 TGCGCCAGCAGCCAAGGAGGAGGGGCCAAAAAGGAAGGCTACACCTTC CASSQGGGAKKEGYTF
TRBD1 13 NA TRBJ1-2 TRBV28 TGTGCCAGCAGCCCACAGGGGTTCATTGGCTACACCTTC CASSPQGFIGYTF
NA 13 NA TRBJ2-7 TRBV27 TGTGCCAGCAGTTGGGACATTTCCTACGAGCAGTACTTC CASSWDISYEQYF
TRBD1 15 once TRBJ1-5 TRBV28 TGTGCCAGCAGTTCCCCCGGGACAGGGGGCGGGGTGGGGCATTTT CASSSPGTGGGVGHF
TRBD1 14 NA TRBJ1-2 TRBV9 TGTGCCAGCAGCGCCGGACAGGGTGACTATGGCTACACCTTC CASSAGQGDYGYTF
TRBD1 14 NA TRBJ1-4 TRBV5-4 TGTGCCAGCAGCTTGGGACAGGGGAGCGAAAAACTGTTTTTT CASSLGQGSEKLFF
TRBD2 14 NA TRBJ2-3 TRBV29-1 TGCAGCGTTTTAGCGGGAGGGTTCACAGATACGCAGTATTTT CSVLAGGFTDTQYF
TRBD1 14 once TRBJ1-2 TRBV13 TGTGCCAGCAGCTTGGGGACAGCTAACTATGGCTACACCTTC CASSLGTANYGYTF
NA 12 NA TRBJ2-3 TRBV27 TGTGCCAGTTACAGGGATACAGATACGCAGTATTTT CASYRDTDTQYF
TRBD2 14 NA TRBJ2-5 TRBV2 TGTGCCAGCATCCTGACTAGCCTGGGGCCGACCCAGTACTTC CASILTSLGPTQYF
TRBD1 13 NA TRBJ2-7 TRBV4-1 TGCGCCAGCAGCCAAGGACTATCAGGGGGGCAGTACTTC CASSQGLSGGQYF
TRBD2 14 NA TRBJ2-1 TRBV9 TGTGCCAGCAGCCCACGACTAGCTCTGAATGAGCAGTTCTTC CASSPRLALNEQFF
NA 15 NA TRBJ2-1 TRBV7-2 TGTGCCAGCAGCCCATCTAGCTCCCCTTACAATGAGCAGTTCTTC CASSPSSSPYNEQFF